Below, 22 T cell receptor beta chains from the same sample are listed, as sequenced in a study of T cell changes during pregnancy in multiple sclerosis. Data came from immunoSEQ multiplex PCR; TCRdb stores just in-frame clones and leaves some out. The data contain tens of thousands of clones, roughly 90% of them singletons. The sequencing here drew on CD4+ T cells from peripheral blood mononuclear cells, taken after pregnancy. The receptors here all came from a female donor in good health, enrolled as a control in a pregnancy study.

The V gene is TRBV5-1, the J gene TRBJ2-5; TRBD2 matches at 9 bases. Losses at the gene ends were 3 bases for V and 4 bases for J; bases not matched to a gene: 4. The CDR3 spans 14 residues. Germline V gene sequence: CDR1 SGHRS, CDR2 YFSETQ. The CDR3 sequence is CASSSNSGGETQYF. As DNA, the CDR3 is TGCGCCAGCAGCTCAAATAGCGGGGGAGAGACCCAGTACTTC.

J is TRBJ2-2 and V is TRBV5-1; 7 bases map to TRBD2. The CDR3 is 15 residues long. J gave up 5 bases and V 4 bases, and 8 bases lay outside the gene matches. Germline V gives CDR1 SGHRS, CDR2 YFSETQ. CDR3 loop: CASSLGLDVTGELFF. CDR3 nucleotides: TGCGCCAGCAGCCTCGGACTAGACGTGACCGGGGAGCTGTTTTTT.

This clone was seen once. The chain links TRBV15 to TRBJ2-7; 9 bases fit TRBD1. The CDR3 totals 15 residues. Germline V lookup: CDR1 LNHNV, CDR2 YYDKDF (reference sequence). The V and J ends lost 1 base and 9 bases, in that order; junction bases with no gene match: 10. The CDR3 sequence is CATSRGGQGGGGQYF. In DNA form, the CDR3 reads TGTGCCACCAGCAGAGGGGGACAGGGAGGAGGAGGGCAGTACTTC.

As concerns this clone: The sample contains more than one DNA sequence encoding this CDR3. The chain carries TRBV6-5 and TRBJ1-2, with a weak D call TRBD1 (6 bases). In germline, CDR1 is MNHEY, CDR2 SVGAGI. This CDR3 is 13 amino acids long. V was pared by 10 bases and J by 4 bases, with 16 bases between. CDR3 nucleotide sequence: TGTGCCACCTTCGCTACAGGGAGCTATGGCTACACCTTC. This encodes CATFATGSYGYTF.

This clone was seen a single time. The chain carries TRBV2 and TRBJ2-6, with 8 bases matching TRBD1. V was pared by 5 bases and J by 0 bases, with 9 bases of the junction left unmatched. Germline V lookup: CDR1 SNHLY, CDR2 FYNNEI. CDR3 size: 18 residues. The CDR3 sequence: CASSPGQGKSSGANVLTF. Written as DNA, the CDR3 is TGTGCCAGCAGTCCCGGACAGGGCAAAAGCTCTGGGGCCAACGTCCTGACTTTC.

This clone was detected once. The chain is built from TRBV5-4 and TRBJ2-3; 8 nucleotides line up with TRBD2. CDR3 length: 16 residues. Looked up from germline, CDR1 is SGHNT and CDR2 is YYREEE (reference sequence). The junction had 12 bases not matched to a gene; V was cut back by 2 bases and J by 7 bases. CDR3 amino acids: CASSFSYGGGLNTQYF. The CDR3 DNA sequence: TGTGCCAGCAGCTTCTCCTATGGCGGGGGGTTAAATACGCAGTATTTT.

This chain uses TRBV27 with TRBJ2-7; 7 positions agree with TRBD1. Germline assignment: CDR1 MNHEY and CDR2 SMNVEV (reference sequence). The trim removed 6 bases at V and 8 bases at J, leaving 10 bases unmatched. The CDR3 contains 13 residues. Written as DNA, the CDR3 is TGTGCCAGCAGATCGACAGGGTCAACGAAGCAGTACTTC. It is translated as CASRSTGSTKQYF.

The CDR3 sequence: CASSLGRQGNYGYTF. The DNA of the CDR3 is TGCGCCAGCAGCTTGGGGAGACAGGGGAACTATGGCTACACCTTC. The chain couples TRBV5-1 to TRBJ1-2, with TRBD1 matching 8 bases. The junction had 3 bases not matched to a gene; V was cut back by 0 bases and J by 2 bases. The CDR3 extends over 15 amino acids. The germline V gene has CDR1 SGHRS and CDR2 YFSETQ.

The chain combines TRBV9 with TRBJ1-4; D is uncertain. CDR3 length: 17 amino acids. Trimming took 0 bases from V and 8 from J, leaving 20 bases between them. CDR1 and CDR2 from the germline V gene are SGDLS and YYNGEE. This chain's CDR3 is CASSVEVGGLLGEKLFF. The CDR3 DNA is TGTGCCAGCAGCGTAGAAGTAGGAGGGCTACTGGGGGAAAAACTGTTTTTT.

The chain recombines TRBV7-9 with TRBJ2-7; tentatively, D is TRBD2 (7 bases). There are 14 residues in the CDR3. Germline CDR1 and CDR2: SEHNR and FQNEAQ (reference sequence). The V and J ends lost 1 base and 5 bases respectively, with 12 bases between them. The CDR3 protein is CASSLVGGGDEQYF. CDR3 DNA: TGTGCCAGCAGCTTAGTAGGGGGAGGGGACGAGCAGTACTTC.

The rearrangement joins TRBV27 to TRBJ1-2, with a weak D call TRBD1 (6 bases). V was shortened by 10 bases and J by 7 bases, with 22 bases between the two germline ends. This CDR3 comprises 14 residues. Germline CDR1 is MNHEY and CDR2 is SMNVEV (reference sequence). CDR3 DNA sequence: TGTGCCACCAAGAGACAGGCTGAGGGGTTTGGCTACACCTTC. It encodes CATKRQAEGFGYTF.

The chain is built from TRBV18 and TRBJ1-2; D is ambiguous. The CDR3 sequence is 14 residues long. Germline V gene sequence: CDR1 KGHSH, CDR2 LQKENI. Trimming stripped 6 bases from V and 4 bases from J, with 15 bases between. The CDR3 nucleotides read TGTGCCAGCTCCCCGTCCGGGAACTCCTATGGCTACACCTTC. Translated, it gives CASSPSGNSYGYTF.

This clone has just a few counts. This sequence joins TRBV6-6 and TRBJ1-2; D is unresolved. Germline CDR1 is MNHNY and CDR2 is SVGAGI (reference sequence). V was cut by 2 bases and J by 5 bases, with 12 bases left in between. The CDR3 covers 14 residues. CDR3 DNA: TGTGCCAGCAGTTACGCGGCCAGCCCATATGGCTACACCTTC. The encoded protein is CASSYAASPYGYTF.

The rearrangement uses TRBV5-1 and TRBJ2-7; D possibly corresponds to TRBD1 (6 bases). This CDR3 is built from 14 residues. Germline V lookup: CDR1 SGHRS, CDR2 YFSETQ. V was shortened by 1 base and J by 3 bases, with 11 bases between the two germline ends. This CDR3 is CASSLNRALYEQYF. CDR3 nucleotide sequence: TGCGCCAGCAGCTTGAACAGGGCGCTCTACGAGCAGTACTTC.

This chain uses TRBV30 with TRBJ2-7, with D possibly matching TRBD1 (5 bases). Trimming stripped 2 bases from V and 6 bases from J, with 8 bases between. CDR3 size: 11 residues. CDR1 and CDR2 from the germline V gene are GTSNPN and SVGIG (reference sequence). The chain's CDR3 is CAWSSRVEQYF. The CDR3 bases are TGTGCCTGGAGTAGCAGGGTCGAGCAGTACTTC.

The V call is TRBV5-1, the J call TRBJ1-1; TRBD1 agrees at 7 bases. CDR1 and CDR2 (germline): SGHRS, YFSETQ. The CDR3 contains 14 residues. Germline trimming cut 4 bases from V and 1 base from J; bases unmatched to any gene: 4. CDR3 in DNA: TGCGCCAGCAGCCTGGGGACAGCGAACACTGAAGCTTTCTTT. Translated: CASSLGTANTEAFF.

J is TRBJ2-2 and V is TRBV5-1; 7 bases are a match to TRBD2. V gave up 7 bases and J gave up 2 bases; unmatched junction bases: 5. The CDR3 sequence is 14 residues long. CDR1 SGHRS and CDR2 YFSETQ come from the germline V gene. For the CDR3, the DNA is TGCGCCAGCTGTCTAGCGGCCAACACCGGGGAGCTGTTTTTT. This sequence encodes CASCLAANTGELFF.

This chain connects TRBV28 to TRBJ1-6; 7 bases line up with TRBD1. The CDR3 is 16 amino acids. Germline V gene data show CDR1 as MDHEN and CDR2 as SYDVKM. The trim removed 4 bases at V and 9 bases at J, leaving 12 bases unmatched. The CDR3 nucleotides read TGTGCCAGCAGTTCAGGGGGGACAGTAAATTCTTCACCCCTCCACTTT. The encoded protein is CASSSGGTVNSSPLHF.

The chain has TRBV9 and TRBJ1-1; 8 positions agree with TRBD1. V lost 4 bases, J lost 4 bases, and 6 bases stayed unmatched. The CDR3 contains 14 residues. The germline CDR1 and CDR2 sequences are SGDLS and YYNGEE. CDR3 loop: CASSPQGAPTEAFF. In nucleotides, the CDR3 is TGTGCCAGCAGCCCCCAGGGGGCGCCCACTGAAGCTTTCTTT. The full variable domain, with the rest looked up from reference TRBV9 and TRBJ1-1, is DSGVTQTPKHLITATGQRVTLRCSPRSGDLSVYWYQQSLDQGLQFLIQYYNGEERAKGNILERFSAQQFPDLHSELNLSSLELGDSALYFCASSPQGAPTEAFFGQGTRLTVV.

This rearrangement joins TRBV4-3 to TRBJ2-7; D might be TRBD1 (6 bases). The V end lost 2 bases, the J end lost 3 bases, and 20 bases lay between the germline ends. CDR3 size: 17 residues. CDR1 is LGHNA, CDR2 YSLEER, per germline. CDR3 sequence: CASSQQYFGTPNYEQYF. CDR3 DNA: TGCGCCAGCAGCCAACAATATTTCGGGACACCTAACTACGAGCAGTACTTC.

The gene calls are TRBV2 and TRBJ1-4, with 7 bases aligning to TRBD1. V was clipped by 10 bases and J by 8 bases; unmatched bases: 16. CDR1 is SNHLY and CDR2 is FYNNEI in the germline V gene. This CDR3 is 15 amino acids long. CDR3 sequence (DNA): TGTGCCATTCTAGGGGCGACAGGGCTGGGAGAAAAACTGTTTTTT. It is translated as CAILGATGLGEKLFF.

This sequence joins TRBV5-5 and TRBJ1-1; the D gene is possibly TRBD1 (6 bases). Trimming shortened V by 0 bases and J by 10 bases, and 10 bases separated the two germline ends. The CDR3 covers 12 residues. Germline-derived CDR1 and CDR2 are SGHKS and YYEKEE (reference sequence). CDR3 sequence: CASSLEGGRAFF. Here the CDR3 DNA reads TGTGCCAGCAGCTTGGAGGGGGGGCGAGCTTTCTTT.